The sample holds one count of the clone carrying this TCR beta chain. Authors' processing steps: The authors estimated nucleated cell counts from reference gene primer amplification. Measured with immunoSEQ multiplex PCR; TCRdb has only the in-frame clones, and not every one. V and J calls and clone size are as listed in that table; D and trimming were resolved from the DNA. Of roughly 280,000 clones in the sample, more than 75% were seen once. These data come from a study of blood T cell repertoires in COVID-19. Study-level information: The study drew acute and convalescent COVID-19 samples from the United States, Italy and Spain.

The trim removed 4 bases at V and 4 bases at J, leaving 13 bases unmatched. The CDR3 covers 17 residues. Germline V CDR1 and CDR2: MDHEN, SYDVKM. The Seattle patients joined while their infection was active and were tracked longitudinally afterward. The source is a woman aged 55-69 years with COVID-19, enrolled during active disease. The chain couples TRBV28 to TRBJ2-3, with 8 bases that match TRBD2. Sequenced input: peripheral blood. The CDR3: CASSSVIPGTRSDTQYF. In DNA form, the CDR3 reads TGTGCCAGCAGTTCCGTAATCCCTGGGACTAGGTCAGATACGCAGTATTTT.